This is a list of T cell receptor beta chains from one sample in a study of T cells in localized non-small cell lung cancer. This table comes from immunoSEQ multiplex PCR, and its TCRdb copy is limited to in-frame clones, with some not included. The data show 3,000 to 4,000 clones, about 29% seen once. This specimen was normal lung tissue next to the tumor, taken before any cancer treatment. Receptors were obtained from a woman between 35 and 75 years old with stage I lung adenocarcinoma. Both conserved end residues are part of each CDR3. Each record gives: D gene, V gene, J gene, clone size, CDR3 DNA, CDR3 protein. The D gene is left open where the match is weak. Clone size is given for some rows only: seen once, a few or many times, or a class if the clone is expanded.

d_gene: NA
v_gene: TRBV18
j_gene: TRBJ1-1
abundance: once
CDR3nt: TGTGCCAGCTCACCTCAGGGGCCTGCTGAAGCTTTCTTT
CDR3aa: CASSPQGPAEAFF

d_gene: NA
v_gene: TRBV9
j_gene: TRBJ2-1
abundance: few
CDR3nt: TGTGCCAGCAGTCCGGGACTTGATACCTCCTACAATGAGCAGTTCTTC
CDR3aa: CASSPGLDTSYNEQFF

d_gene: NA
v_gene: TRBV23-1
j_gene: TRBJ2-3
abundance: few
CDR3nt: TGCGCCAGCAGCCAAGAAGGAGCGGTCCGGGGTACGCAGTATTTT
CDR3aa: CASSQEGAVRGTQYF

d_gene: NA
v_gene: TRBV30
j_gene: TRBJ2-7
abundance: NA
CDR3nt: TGTGCCTGGAGTGTAGGAGGGTTCGAGCAGTACTTC
CDR3aa: CAWSVGGFEQYF

d_gene: NA
v_gene: TRBV19
j_gene: TRBJ1-1
abundance: NA
CDR3nt: TGTGCCAGTAAGTTGGGGGTCAACACTGAAGCTTTCTTT
CDR3aa: CASKLGVNTEAFF

d_gene: NA
v_gene: TRBV30
j_gene: TRBJ1-3
abundance: NA
CDR3nt: TGTGCCTGGGGCGGGAAGGGACTTTCTGGAAACACCATATATTTT
CDR3aa: CAWGGKGLSGNTIYF

d_gene: NA
v_gene: TRBV6-8
j_gene: TRBJ2-1
abundance: medium-sized
CDR3nt: TGTGCCAGCAGTTACGTGGACAATGAGCAGTTCTTC
CDR3aa: CASSYVDNEQFF

d_gene: NA
v_gene: TRBV10-2
j_gene: TRBJ2-2
abundance: NA
CDR3nt: TGCGCCAGCAGTGAGTCAGCCGGGGAGCTGTTTTTT
CDR3aa: CASSESAGELFF

d_gene: TRBD1
v_gene: TRBV10-2
j_gene: TRBJ1-2
abundance: NA
CDR3nt: TGCGCCAGCAGTGGGGGACAGTCGGCTGGAGGCTACACCTTC
CDR3aa: CASSGGQSAGGYTF

d_gene: NA
v_gene: TRBV11-3
j_gene: TRBJ1-3
abundance: NA
CDR3nt: TGTGCCAGCAGCTTGGACACAGGGACTGGAAACACCATATATTTT
CDR3aa: CASSLDTGTGNTIYF

d_gene: NA
v_gene: TRBV6-8
j_gene: TRBJ1-1
abundance: NA
CDR3nt: TGTGCCAGCAGTTCTCGACAGGCCATTACAGGAACTGAAGCTTTCTTT
CDR3aa: CASSSRQAITGTEAFF

d_gene: NA
v_gene: TRBV11-3
j_gene: TRBJ1-2
abundance: medium-sized
CDR3nt: TGTGCCAGCAGCTTTTGGGAATCGACATATGGCTACACCTTC
CDR3aa: CASSFWESTYGYTF

d_gene: NA
v_gene: TRBV6-8
j_gene: TRBJ1-1
abundance: few
CDR3nt: TGTGCCAGCAGTTACTCGAGTCGAGGGGGCACTGAAGCTTTCTTT
CDR3aa: CASSYSSRGGTEAFF

d_gene: TRBD1
v_gene: TRBV6-8
j_gene: TRBJ1-1
abundance: NA
CDR3nt: TGTGCCAGCACCTGGACAGGGGATAGCACTGAAGCTTTCTTT
CDR3aa: CASTWTGDSTEAFF

d_gene: NA
v_gene: TRBV9
j_gene: TRBJ1-2
abundance: NA
CDR3nt: TGTGCCAGCACTACCCCCGTATATGGCTACACCTTC
CDR3aa: CASTTPVYGYTF

d_gene: NA
v_gene: TRBV30
j_gene: TRBJ2-7
abundance: few
CDR3nt: TGTGCCTGGAACCGGGACTCCTACGAGCAGTACTTC
CDR3aa: CAWNRDSYEQYF

d_gene: NA
v_gene: TRBV25-1
j_gene: TRBJ2-3
abundance: NA
CDR3nt: TGTGCCAGCACCGACAGTACCACAGATACGCAGTATTTT
CDR3aa: CASTDSTTDTQYF

d_gene: NA
v_gene: TRBV19
j_gene: TRBJ1-1
abundance: few
CDR3nt: TGTGCCAGTAAATTGGGGGGCCCGAACACTGAAGCTTTCTTT
CDR3aa: CASKLGGPNTEAFF

d_gene: NA
v_gene: TRBV5-1
j_gene: TRBJ2-6
abundance: NA
CDR3nt: TGCGCCAGCAGCGAGGGGACTTTCAGCTCTGGGGCCAACGTCCTGACTTTC
CDR3aa: CASSEGTFSSGANVLTF

d_gene: NA
v_gene: TRBV5-8
j_gene: TRBJ2-1
abundance: few
CDR3nt: TGTGCCAGCGGATCCGCGGCGGGACACGAGCAGTTCTTC
CDR3aa: CASGSAAGHEQFF

d_gene: NA
v_gene: TRBV28
j_gene: TRBJ2-2
abundance: hyperexpanded
CDR3nt: TGTGCCAGCGGTCGGCTACCTAACACCGGGGAGCTGTTTTTT
CDR3aa: CASGRLPNTGELFF

d_gene: NA
v_gene: TRBV28
j_gene: TRBJ1-1
abundance: NA
CDR3nt: TGTGCCAGCAGTGCCCCCGCCAGAACTAGAACTGAAGCTTTCTTT
CDR3aa: CASSAPARTRTEAFF

d_gene: NA
v_gene: TRBV11-3
j_gene: TRBJ1-1
abundance: medium-sized
CDR3nt: TGTGCCAGCAGCTTCTCTGGTTCTGCCCGTGGAGCTTTCTTT
CDR3aa: CASSFSGSARGAFF

d_gene: TRBD1
v_gene: TRBV28
j_gene: TRBJ2-7
abundance: few
CDR3nt: TGTGCCAGCAGTCCCGGACAGGGTTCCTACGAGCAGTACTTC
CDR3aa: CASSPGQGSYEQYF

d_gene: NA
v_gene: TRBV9
j_gene: TRBJ2-1
abundance: few
CDR3nt: TGTGCCAGCACCGACTACTACAATGAGCAGTTCTTC
CDR3aa: CASTDYYNEQFF

d_gene: TRBD2
v_gene: TRBV6-8
j_gene: TRBJ2-3
abundance: NA
CDR3nt: TGTGCCAGCAGCCCAACACTAGCGGCCCGGGGGAGCCAATATTTT
CDR3aa: CASSPTLAARGSQYF

d_gene: NA
v_gene: TRBV11-3
j_gene: TRBJ2-1
abundance: NA
CDR3nt: TGTGCCAGCAGCGTTGTGATGTCCTACAATGAGCAGTTCTTC
CDR3aa: CASSVVMSYNEQFF

d_gene: NA
v_gene: TRBV6-8
j_gene: TRBJ2-7
abundance: NA
CDR3nt: TGTGCCAGCAGGCCCTGGGCAGGGCATCTCGGCGAGCAGTACTTC
CDR3aa: CASRPWAGHLGEQYF

d_gene: NA
v_gene: TRBV30
j_gene: TRBJ1-1
abundance: few
CDR3nt: TGTGCCTGGAGGGGGTTCGTGAACACTGAAGCTTTCTTT
CDR3aa: CAWRGFVNTEAFF

d_gene: TRBD1
v_gene: TRBV29-1
j_gene: TRBJ1-2
abundance: NA
CDR3nt: TGCAGCGTTGTACCCGGGACAGGGGGCTATGGCTACACCTTC
CDR3aa: CSVVPGTGGYGYTF

d_gene: NA
v_gene: TRBV9
j_gene: TRBJ2-4
abundance: NA
CDR3nt: TGTGCCAGCAACGGGGAGGCCAACATTCAGTACTTC
CDR3aa: CASNGEANIQYF

d_gene: NA
v_gene: TRBV18
j_gene: TRBJ1-1
abundance: few
CDR3nt: TGTGCCAGCTCACCACCTGAAAACATGAACACTGAAGCTTTCTTT
CDR3aa: CASSPPENMNTEAFF

d_gene: NA
v_gene: TRBV6-8
j_gene: TRBJ2-5
abundance: few
CDR3nt: TGTGCCAGCAGTTACTCGGGTTTTGGGGCCGGGGAGACCCAGTACTTC
CDR3aa: CASSYSGFGAGETQYF

d_gene: NA
v_gene: TRBV11-3
j_gene: TRBJ2-4
abundance: few
CDR3nt: TGTGCCAGCAGCCTAGTTGGCGCCGAGTTAAACATTCAGTACTTC
CDR3aa: CASSLVGAELNIQYF

d_gene: TRBD1
v_gene: TRBV6-8
j_gene: TRBJ2-1
abundance: NA
CDR3nt: TGTGCCAGCAGTGTTACAGGGGGCTCCTACAATGAGCAGTTCTTC
CDR3aa: CASSVTGGSYNEQFF